Listed below are T cell receptor beta chains from one sample, sequenced in a study of cytomegalovirus exposure and HLA in healthy donors. The data were produced by immunoSEQ multiplex PCR, yet TCRdb's version contains in-frame clones alone and is incomplete. The sample records roughly 330,000 clones, 75% to 90% being singletons. Input material: PBMCs. The origin of the receptors is a woman in her 30s in good health and CMV-seropositive. Both conserved end residues are part of each CDR3. D genes are given only for firm matches. The listing skips clone size in some rows; elsewhere it reads once, few, many or a size class.

NA,NA,TRBJ2-3,TRBV30,TGTGCCTGGACATACACGTCCGATACGCAGTATTTT,CAWTYTSDTQYF
NA,NA,TRBJ2-6,TRBV28,TGTGCCAGCAGTAACCCAGGGTTCGCCCCTTCTGGGGCCAACGTCCTGACTTTC,CASSNPGFAPSGANVLTF
TRBD2,NA,TRBJ2-1,TRBV27,TGTGCCAGCAGTCAATACGGACTAGCGGGAGGTCCTTGGAGGGGCAATGAGCAGTTCTTC,CASSQYGLAGGPWRGNEQFF
NA,NA,TRBJ2-2,TRBV5-1,TGCGCCAGCAGCCTCGGATTGGACACCGGGGAGCTGTTTTTT,CASSLGLDTGELFF
NA,NA,TRBJ2-7,TRBV5-4,TGTGCCAGCAGCTCAGTCAGACTAGATTTGCGAGAGCAGTACTTC,CASSSVRLDLREQYF
NA,NA,TRBJ2-6,TRBV4-1,TGCGCCAGCAGCCAAGATTCTGCCCCTGGGGCCAACGTCCTGACTTTC,CASSQDSAPGANVLTF
TRBD2,NA,TRBJ2-7,TRBV9,TGTGCCAGCAGCGTAGGTGCGGGGGGCTACTACTACGAGCAGTACTTC,CASSVGAGGYYYEQYF
NA,once,TRBJ1-1,TRBV7-2,TGTGCCAGCAGCTTAGAGAGGGGGAGGGTCGAGGTGAACACTGAAGCTTTCTTT,CASSLERGRVEVNTEAFF
TRBD2,NA,TRBJ2-3,TRBV30,TGTGCCTGGAGGGGACTAGCGAGCACAGATACGCAGTATTTT,CAWRGLASTDTQYF
NA,NA,TRBJ2-1,TRBV29-1,TGCAGCGTTGAACGGTCCCGGGGGCCTAGCGGCCTTAGGAATGAGCAGTTCTTC,CSVERSRGPSGLRNEQFF
NA,NA,TRBJ1-3,TRBV7-9,TGTGCCAGCAGCTTAGCCCTGGGGCCTGGAAACACCATATATTTT,CASSLALGPGNTIYF
TRBD1,NA,TRBJ1-2,TRBV4-1,TGCGCCAGCAGCCAAGATTCCACAGGGGCCCCCTTAGTAGCTGGCTACACCTTC,CASSQDSTGAPLVAGYTF
TRBD1,NA,TRBJ2-3,TRBV29-1,TGCAGCGTGGGTCCGGGACAGGGGACGCAGTATTTT,CSVGPGQGTQYF
NA,NA,TRBJ2-5,TRBV6-1,TGTGCCAGCAGTGGCCGGGCTCCCCCGTGGGAGACCCAGTACTTC,CASSGRAPPWETQYF
TRBD2,NA,TRBJ2-2,TRBV6-1,TGTGCCAGCAGTGAAGCCCAGATAGCGGGAGTGGTGGGGGAGCTGTTTTTT,CASSEAQIAGVVGELFF
NA,NA,TRBJ1-1,TRBV6-5,TGTGCCAGCAGTTACGTCCGGATGAACACTGAAGCTTTCTTT,CASSYVRMNTEAFF
NA,NA,TRBJ2-3,TRBV6-1,TGTGCCAGCAGTGAACCCCCGACTAGTACAGATACGCAGTATTTT,CASSEPPTSTDTQYF
NA,NA,TRBJ2-3,TRBV28,TGTGCCAGCAGTTTACTCTCGGCAGCCAAAGATACGCAGTATTTT,CASSLLSAAKDTQYF
NA,NA,TRBJ2-7,TRBV9,TGTGCCAGCAGCGTAGCTGGGGGTGGCAGCTCCTACGAGCAGTACTTC,CASSVAGGGSSYEQYF
TRBD2,once,TRBJ2-2,TRBV9,TGTGCCAGCAGCCCCGGGGGGGGGTTCACCGGGGAGCTGTTTTTT,CASSPGGGFTGELFF
NA,NA,TRBJ2-5,TRBV2,TGTGCCAGCATAGTAGACAGGCGGGGGGAGACCCAGTACTTC,CASIVDRRGETQYF
NA,NA,TRBJ1-5,TRBV28,TGTGCCATCTCCAAAGGTCCGGAGCCCCAGCATTTT,CAISKGPEPQHF
NA,few,TRBJ1-1,TRBV30,TGTGCCTGGGTATCCGGGGGGTCTGAAGCTTTCTTT,CAWVSGGSEAFF
NA,NA,TRBJ2-1,TRBV6-1,TGTGCCGGAAGACAAAGCTCCTACAATGAGCAGTTCTTC,CAGRQSSYNEQFF
NA,NA,TRBJ2-3,TRBV6-5,TGTGCCAGCAGGCGGGACAGCACAGATACGCAGTATTTT,CASRRDSTDTQYF
TRBD1,NA,TRBJ1-1,TRBV6-5,TGTGCCAGCAGTTTACTACAGGGGCTAAACACTGAAGCTTTCTTT,CASSLLQGLNTEAFF
TRBD2,NA,TRBJ2-3,TRBV6-1,TGTGCCAGTAGCGGGGGGGCAGATACGCAGTATTTT,CASSGGADTQYF
TRBD2,NA,TRBJ2-1,TRBV27,TGTGCCAGCAGTTCCCCACTTGCGGGAGGGCCCAATGAGCAGTTCTTC,CASSSPLAGGPNEQFF
NA,NA,TRBJ2-3,TRBV27,TGTGCCAGCAGTCGTACGGGAGTTAGCACAGATACGCAGTATTTT,CASSRTGVSTDTQYF
TRBD2,NA,TRBJ2-7,TRBV7-2,TGTGCCAGCAGCCGGGCAGGGCCTAGCGGTTCCTACGAGCAGTACTTC,CASSRAGPSGSYEQYF
NA,NA,TRBJ2-5,TRBV14,TGTGCCAGCAGCCAAGACCAGGGGTATCTGAGGGAGACCCAGTACTTC,CASSQDQGYLRETQYF
TRBD2,NA,TRBJ2-1,TRBV6-6,TGTGCCAGCAGCTCCGGGACTAGCGGAACCTACAATGAGCAGTTCTTC,CASSSGTSGTYNEQFF